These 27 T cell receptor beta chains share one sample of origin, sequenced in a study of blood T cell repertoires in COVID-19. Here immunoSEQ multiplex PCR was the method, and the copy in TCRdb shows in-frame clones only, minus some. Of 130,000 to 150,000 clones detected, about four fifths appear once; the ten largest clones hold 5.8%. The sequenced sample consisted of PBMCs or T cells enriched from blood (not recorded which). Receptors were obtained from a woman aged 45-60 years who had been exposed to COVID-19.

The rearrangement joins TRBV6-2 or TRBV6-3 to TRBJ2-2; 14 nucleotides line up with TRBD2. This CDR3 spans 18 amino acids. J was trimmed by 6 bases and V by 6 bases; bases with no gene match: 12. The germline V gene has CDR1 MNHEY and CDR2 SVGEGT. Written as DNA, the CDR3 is TGTGCCAGCAGCCGGCCCGGGACTAGCGGGAGACGGGCCGGGGAGCTGTTTTTT. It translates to CASSRPGTSGRRAGELFF.

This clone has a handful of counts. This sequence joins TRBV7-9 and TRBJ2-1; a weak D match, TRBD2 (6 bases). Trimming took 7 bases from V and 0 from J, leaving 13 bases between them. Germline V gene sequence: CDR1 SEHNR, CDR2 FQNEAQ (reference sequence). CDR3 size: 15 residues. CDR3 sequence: CASISMGGSYNEQFF. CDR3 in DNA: TGTGCCAGCATTTCTATGGGGGGCTCCTACAATGAGCAGTTCTTC.

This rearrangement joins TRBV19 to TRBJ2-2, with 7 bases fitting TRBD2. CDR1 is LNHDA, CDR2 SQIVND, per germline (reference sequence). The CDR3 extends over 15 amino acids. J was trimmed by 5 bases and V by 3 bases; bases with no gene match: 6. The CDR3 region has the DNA TGTGCCAGTAGTATGTTCGGGAGGCGGACCGGGGAGCTGTTTTTT. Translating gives CASSMFGRRTGELFF.

The CDR3 here is CASSHPRASGMSPLYNEQFF. CDR3 nucleotides: TGCGCCAGCAGCCACCCCCGGGCTAGCGGGATGAGCCCCCTATACAATGAGCAGTTCTTC. The rearrangement joins TRBV4-3 to TRBJ2-1; TRBD2 matches 9 bases. CDR3 size: 20 residues. Trimming cost V 3 bases and J 4 bases; bases outside gene matches: 19. Germline values: CDR1 LGHNA, CDR2 YSLEER.

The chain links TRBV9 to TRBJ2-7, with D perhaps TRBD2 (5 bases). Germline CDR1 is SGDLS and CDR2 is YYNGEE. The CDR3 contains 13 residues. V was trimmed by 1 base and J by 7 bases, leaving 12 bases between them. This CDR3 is CASSVRSGWEQYF. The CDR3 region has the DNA TGTGCCAGCAGCGTAAGGAGCGGCTGGGAGCAGTACTTC.

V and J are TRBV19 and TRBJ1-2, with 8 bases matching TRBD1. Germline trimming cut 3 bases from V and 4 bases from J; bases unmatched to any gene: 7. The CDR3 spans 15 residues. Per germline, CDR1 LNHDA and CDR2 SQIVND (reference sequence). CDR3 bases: TGTGCCAGTAGTATTGGGACAGGACATCTCTATGGCTACACCTTC. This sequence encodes CASSIGTGHLYGYTF.

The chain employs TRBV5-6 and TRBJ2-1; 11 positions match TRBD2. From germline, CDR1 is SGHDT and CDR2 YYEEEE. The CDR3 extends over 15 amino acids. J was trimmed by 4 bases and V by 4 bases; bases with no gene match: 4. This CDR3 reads CASSVSGGGYNEQFF. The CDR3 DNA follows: TGTGCCAGCAGCGTTAGCGGGGGGGGATACAATGAGCAGTTCTTC.

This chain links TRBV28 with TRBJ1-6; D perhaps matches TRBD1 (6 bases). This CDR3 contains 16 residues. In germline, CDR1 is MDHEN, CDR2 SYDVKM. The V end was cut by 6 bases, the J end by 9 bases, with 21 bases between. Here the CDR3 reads CASSPGGLHPSSPLHF. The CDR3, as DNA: TGTGCCAGCAGCCCCGGGGGGCTCCACCCAAGTTCACCCCTCCACTTT. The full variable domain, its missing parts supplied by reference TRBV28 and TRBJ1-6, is DVKVTQSSRYLVKRTGEKVFLECVQDMDHENMFWYRQDPGLGLRLIYFSYDVKMKEKGDIPEGYSVSREKKERFSLILESASTNQTSMYLCASSPGGLHPSSPLHFGNGTRLTVT.

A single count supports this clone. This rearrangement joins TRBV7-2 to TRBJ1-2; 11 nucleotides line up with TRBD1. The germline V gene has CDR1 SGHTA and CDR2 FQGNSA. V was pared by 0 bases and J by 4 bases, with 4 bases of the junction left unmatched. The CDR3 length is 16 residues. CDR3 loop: CASSLAGTGGLYGYTF. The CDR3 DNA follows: TGTGCCAGCAGCTTAGCGGGGACAGGGGGACTCTATGGCTACACCTTC.

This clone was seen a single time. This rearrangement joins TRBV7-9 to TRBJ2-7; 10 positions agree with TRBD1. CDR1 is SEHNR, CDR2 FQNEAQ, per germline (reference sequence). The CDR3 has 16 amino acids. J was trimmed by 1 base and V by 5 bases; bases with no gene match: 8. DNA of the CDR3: TGTGCCAGCAGCCTAATAGGGGACAGGGGTTCCTACGAGCAGTACTTC. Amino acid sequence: CASSLIGDRGSYEQYF.

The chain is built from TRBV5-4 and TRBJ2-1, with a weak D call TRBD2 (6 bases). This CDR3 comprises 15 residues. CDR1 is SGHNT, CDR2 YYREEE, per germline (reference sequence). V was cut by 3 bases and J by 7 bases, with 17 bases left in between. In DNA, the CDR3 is TGTGCCAGCAGCTCCCTGTGGGGGAGCGGGAATGAGCAGTTCTTC. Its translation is CASSSLWGSGNEQFF.

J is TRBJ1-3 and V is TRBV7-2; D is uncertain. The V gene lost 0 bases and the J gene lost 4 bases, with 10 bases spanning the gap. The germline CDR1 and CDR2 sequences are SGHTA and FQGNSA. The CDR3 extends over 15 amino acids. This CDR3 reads CASSLARGAGNTIYF. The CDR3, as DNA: TGTGCCAGCAGCTTAGCGCGGGGAGCCGGAAACACCATATATTTT.

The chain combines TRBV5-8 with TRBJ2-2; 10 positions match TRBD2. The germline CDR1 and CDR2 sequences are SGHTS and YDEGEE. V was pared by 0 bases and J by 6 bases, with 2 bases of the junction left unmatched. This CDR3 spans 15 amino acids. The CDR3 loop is CASSLVLAGAGELFF. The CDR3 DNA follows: TGTGCCAGCAGCTTGGTCCTAGCGGGAGCCGGGGAGCTGTTTTTT.

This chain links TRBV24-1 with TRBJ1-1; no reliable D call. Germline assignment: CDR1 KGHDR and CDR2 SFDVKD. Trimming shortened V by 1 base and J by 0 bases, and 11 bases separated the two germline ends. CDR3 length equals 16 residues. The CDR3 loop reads CATSDFTREMNTEAFF. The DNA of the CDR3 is TGTGCCACCAGTGATTTTACCCGAGAGATGAACACTGAAGCTTTCTTT.

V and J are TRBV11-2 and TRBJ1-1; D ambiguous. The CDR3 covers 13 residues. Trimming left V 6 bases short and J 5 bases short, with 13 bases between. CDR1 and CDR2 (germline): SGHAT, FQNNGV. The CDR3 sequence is CASSPTIGTEAFF. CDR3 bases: TGTGCCAGCAGTCCTACTATCGGAACTGAAGCTTTCTTT.

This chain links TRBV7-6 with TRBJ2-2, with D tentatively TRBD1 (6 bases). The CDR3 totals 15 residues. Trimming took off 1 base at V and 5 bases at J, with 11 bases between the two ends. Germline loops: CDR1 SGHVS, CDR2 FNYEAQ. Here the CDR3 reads CASSLGDISTGELFF. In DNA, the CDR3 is TGTGCCAGCAGCTTAGGGGACATTAGTACCGGGGAGCTGTTTTTT.

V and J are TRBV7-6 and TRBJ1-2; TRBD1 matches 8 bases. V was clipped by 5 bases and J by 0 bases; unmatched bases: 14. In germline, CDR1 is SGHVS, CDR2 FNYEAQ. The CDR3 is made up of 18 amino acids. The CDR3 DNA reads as TGTGCCAGCAGCCCGAACCCCTACGGACAGGGAGCTAACTATGGCTACACCTTC. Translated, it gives CASSPNPYGQGANYGYTF.

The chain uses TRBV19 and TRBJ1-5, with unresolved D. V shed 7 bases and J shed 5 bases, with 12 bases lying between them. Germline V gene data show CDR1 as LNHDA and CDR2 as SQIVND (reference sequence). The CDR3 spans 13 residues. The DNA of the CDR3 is TGTGCCAGTACGATGACATGGGATCAGCCCCAGCATTTT. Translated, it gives CASTMTWDQPQHF. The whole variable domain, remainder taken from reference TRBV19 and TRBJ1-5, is DGGITQSPKYLFRKEGQNVTLSCEQNLNHDAMYWYRQDPGQGLRLIYYSQIVNDFQKGDIAEGYSVSREKKESFPLTVTSAQKNPTAFYLCASTMTWDQPQHFGDGTRLSIL.

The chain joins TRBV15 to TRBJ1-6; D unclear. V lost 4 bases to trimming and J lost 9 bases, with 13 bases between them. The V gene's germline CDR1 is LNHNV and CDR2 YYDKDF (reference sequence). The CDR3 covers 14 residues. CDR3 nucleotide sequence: TGTGCCACCAGCACAGCGGTAGGGCGTTCACCCCTCCACTTT. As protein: CATSTAVGRSPLHF. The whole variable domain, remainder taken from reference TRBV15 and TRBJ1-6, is DAMVIQNPRYQVTQFGKPVTLSCSQTLNHNVMYWYQQKSSQAPKLLFHYYDKDFNNEADTPDNFQSRRPNTSFCFLDIRSPGLGDTAMYLCATSTAVGRSPLHFGNGTRLTVT.

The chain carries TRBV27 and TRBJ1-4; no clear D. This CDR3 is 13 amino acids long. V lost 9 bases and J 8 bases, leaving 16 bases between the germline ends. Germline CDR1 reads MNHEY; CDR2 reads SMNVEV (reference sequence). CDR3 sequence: CARMVKLREKLFF. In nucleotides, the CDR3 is TGTGCCAGAATGGTGAAGCTTCGAGAAAAACTGTTTTTT.

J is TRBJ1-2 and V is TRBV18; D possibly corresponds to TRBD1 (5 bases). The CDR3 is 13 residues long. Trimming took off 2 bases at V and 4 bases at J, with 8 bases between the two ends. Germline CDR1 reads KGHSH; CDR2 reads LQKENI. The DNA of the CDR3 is TGTGCCAGCTCACCAAAGGGGTTCTATGGCTACACCTTC. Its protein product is CASSPKGFYGYTF. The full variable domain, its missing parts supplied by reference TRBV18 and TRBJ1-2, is NAGVMQNPRHLVRRRGQEARLRCSPMKGHSHVYWYRQLPEEGLKFMVYLQKENIIDESGMPKERFSAEFPKEGPSILRIQQVVRGDSAAYFCASSPKGFYGYTFGSGTRLTVV.

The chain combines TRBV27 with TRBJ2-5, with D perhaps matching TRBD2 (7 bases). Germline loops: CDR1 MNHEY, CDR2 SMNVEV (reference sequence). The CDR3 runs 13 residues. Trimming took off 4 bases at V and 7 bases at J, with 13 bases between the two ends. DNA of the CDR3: TGTGCCAGCAGTTCCTCTAGGGGGGGGACCCAGTACTTC. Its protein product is CASSSSRGGTQYF.

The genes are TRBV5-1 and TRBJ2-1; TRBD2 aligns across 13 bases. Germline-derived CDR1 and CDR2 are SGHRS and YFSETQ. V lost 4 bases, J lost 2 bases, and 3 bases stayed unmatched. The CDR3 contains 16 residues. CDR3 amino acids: CASSAGTSGTYNEQFF. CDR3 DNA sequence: TGCGCCAGCAGCGCAGGGACTAGCGGGACCTACAATGAGCAGTTCTTC.

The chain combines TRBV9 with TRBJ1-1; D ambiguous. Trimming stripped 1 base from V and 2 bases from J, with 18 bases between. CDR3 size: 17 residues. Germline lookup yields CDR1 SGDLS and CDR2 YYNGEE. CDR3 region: CASSVRPLGGINTEAFF. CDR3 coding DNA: TGTGCCAGCAGCGTAAGGCCCCTTGGAGGGATCAACACTGAAGCTTTCTTT. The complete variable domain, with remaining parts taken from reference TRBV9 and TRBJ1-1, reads DSGVTQTPKHLITATGQRVTLRCSPRSGDLSVYWYQQSLDQGLQFLIQYYNGEERAKGNILERFSAQQFPDLHSELNLSSLELGDSALYFCASSVRPLGGINTEAFFGQGTRLTVV.

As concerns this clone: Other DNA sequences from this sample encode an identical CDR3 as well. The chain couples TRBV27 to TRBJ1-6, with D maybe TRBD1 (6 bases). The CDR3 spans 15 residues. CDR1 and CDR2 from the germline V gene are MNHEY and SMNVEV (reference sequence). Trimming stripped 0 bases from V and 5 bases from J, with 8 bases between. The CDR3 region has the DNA TGTGCCAGCAGTTTATCGAGGGGGAATAATTCACCCCTCCACTTT. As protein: CASSLSRGNNSPLHF.

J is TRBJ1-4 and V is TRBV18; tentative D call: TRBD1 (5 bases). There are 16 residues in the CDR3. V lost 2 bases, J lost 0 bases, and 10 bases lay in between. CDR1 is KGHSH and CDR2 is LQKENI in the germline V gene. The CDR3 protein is CASSPNWGATNEKLFF. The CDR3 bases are TGTGCCAGCTCACCAAATTGGGGGGCAACTAATGAAAAACTGTTTTTT.

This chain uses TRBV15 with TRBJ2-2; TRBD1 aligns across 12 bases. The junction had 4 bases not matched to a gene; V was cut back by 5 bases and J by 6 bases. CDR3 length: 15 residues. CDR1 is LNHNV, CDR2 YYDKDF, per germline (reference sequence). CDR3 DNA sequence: TGTGCCACCAGCGGGACAGGGGGCAAGGCCGGGGAGCTGTTTTTT. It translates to CATSGTGGKAGELFF.